These 19 T cell receptor beta chains originate from one sample sequenced in a study of shared clonotypes between healthy human individuals. TCRdb's copy holds only in-frame clones and misses some; the assay was immunoSEQ multiplex PCR. Counted here are some 2 million clones, 90% to 95% occurring once; the ten biggest clones make up around 0.13%. Input material: naive CD4+ T cells sorted from blood. Noted subset: CD45RA+ positively selected. The source of these receptors is a man aged 18 to 30 in good health.

The rearrangement links TRBV9 to TRBJ1-6, with unresolved D. V gave up 4 bases and J gave up 11 bases, with 13 bases separating them. The CDR3 runs to 13 residues. In germline, CDR1 is SGDLS, CDR2 YYNGEE. CDR3 sequence reads: CASSSDLSPPLHF. In DNA form, the CDR3 reads TGTGCCAGCAGCTCCGACCTGAGTCCACCCCTCCACTTT.

The rearrangement links TRBV30 to TRBJ2-3, with 13 bases identical to TRBD2. The germline V gene encodes CDR1 GTSNPN and CDR2 SVGIG (reference sequence). The ends lost 0 bases at V and 0 bases at J; junction bases unmatched: 3. The CDR3 is 17 amino acids. CDR3 in DNA: TGTGCCTGGAGTGTTGGGACTAGCGGGGCTAGCACAGATACGCAGTATTTT. The encoded protein is CAWSVGTSGASTDTQYF. Combining the CDR3 with reference TRBV30 and TRBJ2-3 gives the whole variable domain SQTIHQWPATLVQPVGSPLSLECTVEGTSNPNLYWYRQAAGRGLQLLFYSVGIGQISSEVPQNLSASRPQDRQFILSSKKLLLSDSGFYLCAWSVGTSGASTDTQYFGPGTRLTVL.

The chain has TRBV5-8 and TRBJ1-2; D call uncertain. V was trimmed by 1 base and J by 1 base, leaving 8 bases between them. The CDR3 has 14 residues. Germline CDR1 and CDR2: SGHTS and YDEGEE. The CDR3 DNA follows: TGTGCCAGCAGCTTGTATAGACTTAACTATGGCTACACCTTC. Translating it yields CASSLYRLNYGYTF.

The chain employs TRBV7-3 and TRBJ1-2; 11 positions agree with TRBD1. The CDR3 sequence is 16 residues long. Germline loops: CDR1 SGHTA, CDR2 FQGTGA. The V gene end was trimmed by 5 bases and the J gene end by 2 bases; junction bases not matched to a gene: 7. The CDR3 region is CASSPRTGGTNYGYTF. The DNA for the CDR3 is TGTGCCAGCAGCCCTAGGACAGGGGGCACGAACTATGGCTACACCTTC.

The chain joins TRBV2 to TRBJ1-6, with D perhaps matching TRBD1 (5 bases). The V and J ends lost 6 bases and 14 bases respectively, with 20 bases between them. This CDR3 contains 14 residues. Germline values: CDR1 SNHLY, CDR2 FYNNEI. CDR3 sequence: CASRGSRDFKALHF. Here the CDR3 DNA reads TGTGCCAGCAGAGGAAGCCGGGACTTTAAGGCCCTCCACTTT.

CDR3 nucleotide sequence: TGCGCCAGCAGCCAAGACTGGGGAGGGAACGGAAACACCATATATTTT. Amino acid sequence: CASSQDWGGNGNTIYF. V is TRBV4-1 and J is TRBJ1-3; D remains ambiguous. V was shortened by 0 bases and J by 4 bases, with 13 bases between the two germline ends. The CDR3 runs to 16 residues. In germline, CDR1 is MGHRA, CDR2 YSYEKL.

The rearrangement uses TRBV4-3 and TRBJ1-2, with D perhaps TRBD1 (6 bases). V was clipped by 1 base and J by 4 bases, with 10 bases between them. CDR3 length: 14 residues. Germline V CDR1 and CDR2: LGHNA, YSLEER. CDR3 protein: CASSQARGFYGYTF. CDR3 sequence (DNA): TGCGCCAGCAGCCAAGCCAGGGGATTCTATGGCTACACCTTC.

The rearrangement links TRBV27 to TRBJ2-5, with a tentative D call TRBD2 (5 bases). CDR1 is MNHEY and CDR2 is SMNVEV in the germline V gene (reference sequence). This CDR3 is 13 amino acids long. Trimming pared 5 bases from V and 5 bases from J, leaving 12 bases between. The CDR3 coding sequence is TGTGCCAGCAGTCCGGCTAGCCGCGAGACCCAGTACTTC. It encodes CASSPASRETQYF.

This chain uses TRBV6-6 with TRBJ2-7; 9 bases map to TRBD2. CDR3 length: 13 amino acids. Germline V gene sequence: CDR1 MNHNY, CDR2 SVGAGI (reference sequence). The ends lost 6 bases at V and 4 bases at J; junction bases unmatched: 4. The CDR3 spells CASRRAGGYEQYF. The DNA for the CDR3 is TGTGCCAGCAGGAGAGCGGGGGGATACGAGCAGTACTTC.

This chain connects TRBV11-2 to TRBJ2-5, with D hard to call. V lost 4 bases and J lost 4, with 10 bases in between. The V gene's germline CDR1 is SGHAT and CDR2 FQNNGV. The CDR3 consists of 13 residues. In DNA form, the CDR3 reads TGTGCCAGCAGCTCTACAGTGGGAGAGACCCAGTACTTC. Amino acid sequence: CASSSTVGETQYF.

This clone was seen once. Other nucleotide sequences in the sample specify the same CDR3. The chain employs TRBV6-4 and TRBJ2-3, with unresolved D. Germline lookup yields CDR1 MRHNA and CDR2 SNTAGT. The CDR3 totals 14 residues. V was clipped by 0 bases and J by 1 base, with 5 bases between them. The CDR3 nucleotides read TGTGCCAGCAGTGACTCCGGAGGCACAGATACGCAGTATTTT. This sequence encodes CASSDSGGTDTQYF.

The rearrangement joins TRBV7-8 to TRBJ2-5; no clear D gene. The germline V gene has CDR1 SGHVS and CDR2 FQNEAQ. CDR3 length: 12 amino acids. V was pared by 4 bases and J by 4 bases, with 7 bases between. CDR3 sequence reads: CASSWFLETQYF. CDR3 sequence (DNA): TGTGCCAGCAGCTGGTTCCTAGAGACCCAGTACTTC.

This chain links TRBV18 with TRBJ2-7, with D tentatively TRBD1 (5 bases). The V gene lost 6 bases and the J gene lost 2 bases, with 20 bases spanning the gap. CDR1 and CDR2 (germline): KGHSH, LQKENI. The CDR3 consists of 16 residues. Written as DNA, the CDR3 is TGTGCCAGCTCTTTAACCCCAGGGTTCGAGACCTACGAGCAGTACTTC. This sequence encodes CASSLTPGFETYEQYF. The full variable domain, with the rest looked up from reference TRBV18 and TRBJ2-7, is NAGVMQNPRHLVRRRGQEARLRCSPMKGHSHVYWYRQLPEEGLKFMVYLQKENIIDESGMPKERFSAEFPKEGPSILRIQQVVRGDSAAYFCASSLTPGFETYEQYFGPGTRLTVT.

This clone was recorded only once. The rearrangement uses TRBV28 and TRBJ1-5; D unresolved. V lost 6 bases and J 1 base, leaving 13 bases between the germline ends. The length of the CDR3 is 15 residues. Germline V gene data show CDR1 as MDHEN and CDR2 as SYDVKM. The CDR3 DNA reads as TGTGCCAGCAGCCCTTCCGGAGCCAGCAATCAGCCCCAGCATTTT. This gives the protein CASSPSGASNQPQHF.

The genes are TRBV5-1 and TRBJ2-4; TRBD2 might be the D (6 bases). Trimming cost V 4 bases and J 8 bases, with 13 bases left between them. The CDR3 runs 13 residues. The germline V gene has CDR1 SGHRS and CDR2 YFSETQ. The CDR3 reads CASSLPGEDIQYF. DNA of the CDR3: TGCGCCAGCAGCCTACCGGGGGAGGACATTCAGTACTTC.

This rearrangement joins TRBV30 to TRBJ2-2; 7 bases align to TRBD2. Per the germline V gene, CDR1 is GTSNPN and CDR2 is SVGIG (reference sequence). J gave up 0 bases and V 0 bases, and 10 bases lay outside the gene matches. The CDR3 has 18 amino acids. The CDR3 DNA is TGTGCCTGGAGTGTACACCTCGGGGGGACTTCGAACACCGGGGAGCTGTTTTTT. It codes for CAWSVHLGGTSNTGELFF. Together with reference TRBV30 and TRBJ2-2, the CDR3 gives the full variable domain: SQTIHQWPATLVQPVGSPLSLECTVEGTSNPNLYWYRQAAGRGLQLLFYSVGIGQISSEVPQNLSASRPQDRQFILSSKKLLLSDSGFYLCAWSVHLGGTSNTGELFFGEGSRLTVL.

V and J are TRBV19 and TRBJ2-2; D remains unclear. The CDR3 has 14 amino acids. Germline CDR1 LNHDA, CDR2 SQIVND (reference sequence). The germline V and J ends were trimmed by 5 bases and 0 bases, with 7 bases remaining between them. CDR3 loop: CASSHLSNTGELFF. The CDR3 coding sequence is TGTGCCAGTAGTCACCTATCGAACACCGGGGAGCTGTTTTTT.

V is TRBV30 and J is TRBJ2-3; 9 bases align to TRBD1. J was trimmed by 4 bases and V by 4 bases; bases with no gene match: 6. Germline V CDR1 and CDR2: GTSNPN, SVGIG (reference sequence). The length of the CDR3 is 14 residues. The CDR3 loop reads CAWNQDRGADTQYF. The DNA of the CDR3 is TGTGCCTGGAATCAAGACAGGGGGGCAGATACGCAGTATTTT.

Only a few counts were recorded for this clone. The chain has TRBV10-3 and TRBJ1-1, with no clear D. Germline V CDR1 and CDR2: ENHRY, SYGVKD. This CDR3 contains 13 residues. The V end was cut by 4 bases, the J end by 0 bases, with 6 bases between. As DNA, the CDR3 is TGTGCCATCAGTGCCATCATGAACACTGAAGCTTTCTTT. As protein: CAISAIMNTEAFF.